The clone carrying this T cell receptor (beta chain) was counted between two and nine times. Its target is unknown. RNA transcripts served as the template for amplifying TCR beta CDR3 regions. The TCR CDR3 was amplified in a first-round RT-PCR using the HTBI primer set. MiXCR, run by TCRdb on the multiplex PCR reads, gives a single entry per CDR3 protein. The sample lists under 400,000 distinct CDR3 sequences; approximately 13% were seen once. The data were obtained in a study of T cells in Graves' hyperthyroidism and ophthalmopathy. Trimming removed 4 bases from V and 6 bases from J, with 10 bases in between. The CDR3 runs 13 residues. Germline CDR1 is SGHNT and CDR2 is YYREEE (reference sequence). Study-wide points: In simple terms, a model built on 13 V-J features told ophthalmopathy apart from stable hyperthyroidism.

This chain connects TRBV5-4 to TRBJ2-2; D gene ambiguous. This receptor was identified in a young woman with Graves' hyperthyroidism. Sequences were obtained from blood. Written as DNA, the CDR3 is TGTGCCAGCAGCCAGGACGAGCCCGGGGAGCTGTTTTTT. Translation: CASSQDEPGELFF.